This T cell receptor (beta chain) was obtained from a study of blood T cell repertoires in COVID-19 (dated by TCRdb to the early 2020s). At the level of the whole study: Collaborator samples came from the United States, Italy and Spain and covered acute and convalescent phases of COVID-19. The prospective study material was composed of cDNA or gDNA derived from T cells, B-cell-depleted T cells, or PBMCs. The dataset comprised deeply sampled blood TCRbeta repertoires from subjects exposed to, actively infected with, or recovered from COVID-19. A freely available public database, intended as a resource for researchers studying the immune response to SARS-CoV-2, is where the repertoires were released. Samples came from the ongoing ImmuneRACE study (first 160 participants) plus 1,254 subjects from 6 global collaborators. A de-identified subject ID, COVID-19 status, age in years and sex were almost always included in the sample metadata. Where HLA class I and class II types were available, the types were taken from metadata supplied by the sample provider, not from assay-based typing. The paper as a whole reports these results and caveats: How much clinical and demographic metadata was included differed by source and by participant, and the metadata was provided uncurated.

At one collaborating source in Seattle, patients were enrolled during active infection and were followed longitudinally through the course of disease. Each collaborating institution followed its own protocols to collect whole blood in K2EDTA tubes. For TCRbeta analysis, collaborators shipped samples as frozen whole blood, isolated PBMCs, or DNA extracted from either of those sample types. Points on this clone: Its antigen is not yet known. No base qualities exist here, and no much larger clone lies one base off it.

V was cut back by 0 bases and J by 2 bases, leaving a gap of 15 bases between them. The germline V gene specifies SGHDT as CDR1 and YYEEEE as CDR2. The CDR3 runs 17 amino acids, cysteine and phenylalanine included. Kept here is only the CDR3 DNA, which spans 51 bases and is read in frame from base 1. The immunoSEQ Assay, a bias-controlled multiplex PCR, was used to amplify TCRbeta CDR3 regions from genomic DNA. The study's processing was this. Within the assay, amplification of reference gene primers was used to estimate how many nucleated cells each sample contained. To quantify the absolute abundance of each unique TCRbeta CDR3 rearrangement, sequence reads were collapsed and filtered. For each sample, productive Simpson clonality was calculated as the square root of Simpson's diversity index across productive rearrangements. The immuneACCESS repertoire file appears here via TCRdb, limited to in-frame rearrangements. These files lack a portion of the clones; in checked studies, under half of the deficit traces to unresolved V genes, and the cause of the others is not known. The DNA was the basis for D and trimming; V, J and clone size are from that table. Present in this sample are 200,000 to 250,000 clones, over 75% of which were seen just once. 11% of the sample is held by the ten biggest clonotypes.

The sequencing sample was made of peripheral blood. The chain employs TRBV5-6 and TRBJ1-5; tentative D gene TRBD1, with 6 bases matching. The sequence was obtained from a man between 45 and 60 years old with COVID-19, enrolled during active disease. Read as DNA, the sequence is TGTGCCAGCAGCTTGGGGGCAGGGGCTCGGGGCAATCAGCCCCAGCATTTT. It codes for CASSLGAGARGNQPQHF.